This is a list of T cell receptor beta chains from one sample in a study of post-analysis software for immune sequencing data. Each CDR3 protein gets one entry after TCRdb re-called the PCR reads with MiXCR. This table has roughly 540,000 distinct CDR3 sequences, under 40% appearing once. Sequencing was performed on blood. These receptor sequences come from a girl aged 2 to 17 with multiple sclerosis. The CDR3 runs from the conserved cysteine through the conserved F or W. D genes are given only for firm matches. Expanded clones are given a class, and other clones once, few, many or no size at all.

j_gene,abundance,d_gene,v_gene,CDR3aa,CDR3nt
TRBJ2-5,many,NA,TRBV10-3,CAISRDGRPETQYF,TGTGCCATCAGTCGGGACGGCCGCCCAGAGACCCAGTACTTC
TRBJ2-7,few,NA,TRBV18,CASSPSRTYEQYF,TGTGCCAGCTCACCATCCAGGACCTACGAGCAGTACTTC
TRBJ2-7,few,TRBD1,TRBV10-3,CAIRSQGADYEQYF,TGTGCCATCAGATCTCAGGGGGCAGACTACGAGCAGTACTTC
TRBJ2-3,few,TRBD2,TRBV20-1,CSHLPAGTGGADTQYF,TGCAGTCATCTCCCAGCGGGGACGGGTGGGGCAGATACGCAGTATTTT
TRBJ2-7,NA,TRBD2,TRBV5-1,CASSLASGTSGDEQYF,TGCGCCAGCAGCTTGGCATCCGGGACTAGCGGGGACGAGCAGTACTTC
TRBJ2-7,few,NA,TRBV15,CATSRAGGTYNEQYF,TGTGCCACCAGCAGAGCCGGGGGCACCTACAATGAGCAGTACTTC
TRBJ2-1,NA,TRBD2,TRBV6-5,CASSSTSGGEGEQFF,TGTGCCAGCAGTTCCACTAGCGGGGGGGAAGGGGAGCAGTTCTTC
TRBJ1-2,few,TRBD1,TRBV6-1,CASSEFGTGGLYGYTF,TGTGCCAGCAGTGAATTTGGGACAGGGGGACTCTATGGCTACACCTTC
TRBJ2-5,NA,TRBD1,TRBV10-2,CASSGTGGRQETQYF,TGCGCCAGCAGTGGGACAGGGGGCCGACAAGAGACCCAGTACTTC
TRBJ1-6,few,TRBD1,TRBV6-5,CASREGQGGSPLHF,TGTGCCAGCAGGGAAGGACAGGGTGGCTCACCCCTCCACTTT
TRBJ2-3,few,TRBD2,TRBV29-1,CSVGTSGGNTQYF,TGCAGCGTTGGGACTAGCGGGGGGAATACGCAGTATTTT
TRBJ1-6,NA,NA,TRBV20-1,CSARRRAGQNSPLHF,TGCAGTGCTCGTAGGCGTGCAGGGCAGAATTCACCCCTCCACTTT
TRBJ2-7,NA,TRBD1,TRBV15,CATSKPGQGADEQYF,TGTGCCACCAGCAAACCGGGACAGGGCGCGGACGAGCAGTACTTC
TRBJ2-1,few,NA,TRBV14,CASSQLAHRANEQFF,TGTGCCAGCAGCCAACTAGCGCACCGGGCAAATGAGCAGTTCTTC
TRBJ1-1,NA,NA,TRBV11-2,CASSSSFGVITEAFF,TGTGCCAGCAGCTCATCCTTTGGGGTTATCACTGAAGCTTTCTTT
TRBJ2-7,many,NA,TRBV5-1,CASSLDTPSTYEQYF,TGCGCCAGCAGCTTGGACACTCCTTCGACCTACGAGCAGTACTTC
TRBJ2-5,many,TRBD1,TRBV5-1,CASSFQDRGETQYF,TGCGCCAGCAGCTTTCAAGACAGGGGTGAGACCCAGTACTTC
TRBJ2-6,NA,NA,TRBV6-5,CASSYDASVLTF,TGTGCCAGCAGTTACGATGCCAGCGTCCTGACTTTC
TRBJ1-5,NA,NA,TRBV5-1,CASSPTDGNQPQHF,TGCGCCAGCAGCCCGACCGACGGCAATCAGCCCCAGCATTTT
TRBJ2-7,NA,TRBD2,TRBV5-1,CASSLGAGDHEQYF,TGCGCCAGCAGCTTGGGAGCGGGGGACCACGAGCAGTACTTC
TRBJ2-5,NA,NA,TRBV28,CASSLYGRSNEQYF,TGTGCCAGCAGTTTATATGGCCGGAGTAATGAGCAGTACTTC
TRBJ1-4,NA,NA,TRBV12-3/TRBV12-4,CACGEGDEKLFF,TGTGCCTGCGGGGAGGGTGACGAAAAACTGTTTTTT
TRBJ1-2,few,NA,TRBV20-1,CSARIWDKVDYGYTF,TGCAGTGCTAGAATTTGGGACAAGGTTGACTATGGCTACACCTTC
TRBJ1-1,few,NA,TRBV20-1,CSARWKRVGTEAFF,TGCAGTGCTAGGTGGAAACGGGTAGGGACTGAAGCTTTCTTT
TRBJ2-6,NA,TRBD1,TRBV5-1,CASSPTNPGQGTGANVLTF,TGCGCCAGCAGCCCTACCAATCCGGGACAGGGGACCGGGGCCAACGTCCTGACTTTC
TRBJ2-1,once,TRBD2,TRBV6-7,CASSNLAGGCNEQFF,TGTGCCAGCAGTAACCTAGCGGGGGGGTGCAATGAGCAGTTCTTC
TRBJ2-7,NA,TRBD2,TRBV7-2,CASSLGAGAYNEQYF,TGTGCCAGCAGCTTAGGAGCGGGGGCCTACAATGAGCAGTACTTC
TRBJ1-5,NA,NA,TRBV20-1,CSALPGGGNQPQHF,TGCAGTGCCCTCCCCGGGGGAGGCAATCAGCCCCAGCATTTT
TRBJ2-1,NA,TRBD2,TRBV20-1,CSARSRGGTSYNEQCF,TGCAGTGCTAGATCCCGCGGGGGTACCTCCTACAATGAGCAGTGCTTC
TRBJ1-6,NA,NA,TRBV5-1,CASSSNRDLGSPLHF,TGCGCCAGCAGCTCAAACCGGGACCTTGGATCACCCCTCCACTTT
TRBJ1-1,NA,NA,TRBV5-1,CTSSPEVEGSSEAFF,TGCACCAGCAGCCCGGAGGTCGAGGGTTCGAGTGAAGCTTTCTTT
TRBJ2-3,NA,NA,TRBV7-8,CASSNKRAGGSDTQYF,TGTGCCAGCAGCAACAAAAGGGCCGGCGGGTCTGATACGCAGTATTTT
TRBJ2-3,NA,NA,TRBV5-1,CASEEGASDTQYF,TGCGCCAGCGAGGAGGGGGCCTCAGATACGCAGTATTTT
TRBJ2-7,many,TRBD2,TRBV6-4,CASRTREGTLYYEQYF,TGTGCCAGCAGGACTCGGGAGGGTACCCTGTACTACGAGCAGTACTTC
TRBJ2-7,NA,TRBD2,TRBV5-4,CASSLRGVEQYF,TGTGCCAGCAGCTTGCGGGGGGTCGAGCAGTACTTC
TRBJ2-1,NA,TRBD2,TRBV6-1,CASSEAPGLAGYNEQFF,TGTGCCAGCAGTGAAGCACCGGGACTAGCGGGATACAATGAGCAGTTCTTC
TRBJ2-5,NA,NA,TRBV5-1,CASKAEHQETQYF,TGCGCCTCCAAGGCCGAGCACCAAGAGACCCAGTACTTC
TRBJ2-1,few,NA,TRBV20-1,CSGGSGTGFNNEQFF,TGCAGTGGGGGGTCGGGAACGGGATTTAATAATGAGCAGTTCTTC
TRBJ1-2,NA,NA,TRBV29-1,CSVEPRGNYYTF,TGCAGCGTTGAACCCAGGGGAAACTACTACACCTTC
TRBJ2-5,NA,NA,TRBV15,CATSGNSYQETQYF,TGTGCCACCAGCGGCAACAGTTACCAAGAGACCCAGTACTTC
TRBJ1-2,few,NA,TRBV6-1,CASRRDTAYGYTF,TGTGCCAGCAGAAGGGACACCGCATATGGCTACACCTTC
TRBJ1-1,NA,NA,TRBV6-6,CASSRGHRYRAFF,TGTGCCAGCAGTCGAGGACACCGATACCGGGCTTTCTTT
TRBJ2-1,few,NA,TRBV7-2,CASISTGLPWNEQFF,TGTGCCAGCATCTCCACCGGACTACCTTGGAATGAGCAGTTCTTC